A single sample gave rise to the 21 T cell receptor beta chains below, sequenced in a study of T cell clones after liver transplantation. Libraries were prepared by immunoSEQ multiplex PCR; TCRdb keeps only in-frame clonotypes and omits some of them. The profile shows 95,000 to 110,000 clones, 84% of them singletons. This specimen consisted of CD4+ T cells from blood, obtained around 48 months after liver transplant. Receptors were obtained from a human patient who received a liver transplant. The graft donor may have contributed some T cells.

The rearrangement links TRBV27 to TRBJ2-5, with D possibly matching TRBD2 (7 bases). The J call may be faulty, since TRBJ2-7 better matches the DNA end. Germline CDR1 is MNHEY and CDR2 is SMNVEV (reference sequence). The CDR3 has 15 residues. The CDR3 loop reads CASRSLGGGNNEQYF. The CDR3 nucleotides read TGTGCCAGCAGGTCTTTGGGAGGGGGTAACAACGAGCAGTACTTC.

The rearrangement links TRBV5-1 to TRBJ1-4; tentatively, D is TRBD1 (5 bases). V gave up 2 bases and J gave up 8 bases, with 22 bases separating them. The CDR3 runs 17 residues. Germline V gene lookup returns CDR1 SGHRS and CDR2 YFSETQ. CDR3 sequence (DNA): TGCGCCAGCAGCTTAACCCTTCGGACACTAGGGCGGGAAAAACTGTTTTTT. It yields the protein CASSLTLRTLGREKLFF. The full variable domain, rest sourced from reference TRBV5-1 and TRBJ1-4, is KAGVTQTPRYLIKTRGQQVTLSCSPISGHRSVSWYQQTPGQGLQFLFEYFSETQRNKGNFPGRFSGRQFSNSRSEMNVSTLELGDSALYLCASSLTLRTLGREKLFFGSGTQLSVL.

The J gene is TRBJ2-4, the V gene TRBV7-9; D remains ambiguous. CDR3 length: 15 amino acids. V was pared by 3 bases and J by 2 bases, with 11 bases between. CDR1 and CDR2 from the germline V gene are SEHNR and FQNEAQ (reference sequence). DNA for the CDR3: TGTGCCAGCAGCTTCCTTGTAGGGACCAAAAACATTCAGTACTTC. Its protein is CASSFLVGTKNIQYF.

This clone has a single count. CDR3 DNA: TGTGCCAGCAGCATACTAGCAAACACCGGGGAGCTGTTTTTT. Its protein product is CASSILANTGELFF. The V call is TRBV28, the J call TRBJ2-2; D might be TRBD2 (6 bases). The CDR3 spans 14 residues. Per the germline V gene, CDR1 is MDHEN and CDR2 is SYDVKM. V lost 6 bases and J 2 bases, leaving 10 bases between the germline ends.

The V and J genes are TRBV5-4 and TRBJ1-2; tentatively, D is TRBD1 (5 bases). The CDR3 extends over 14 amino acids. CDR1 and CDR2 (germline): SGHNT, YYREEE (reference sequence). V gave up 0 bases and J gave up 1 base, with 7 bases separating them. The CDR3 nucleotides are TGTGCCAGCAGCTTGGGGGGCTATAACTATGGCTACACCTTC. This gives the protein CASSLGGYNYGYTF.

The V gene is TRBV5-6, the J gene TRBJ2-5; the match to TRBD1 covers 8 bases. J was trimmed by 2 bases and V by 2 bases; bases with no gene match: 5. The germline CDR1 and CDR2 sequences are SGHDT and YYEEEE. This CDR3 region has 15 residues. The CDR3 reads CASSFWDRRQETQYF. The CDR3 bases are TGTGCCAGCAGCTTTTGGGACAGGAGACAAGAGACCCAGTACTTC.

The V and J genes are TRBV27 and TRBJ1-2, with D perhaps matching TRBD1 (6 bases). The CDR3 spans 15 residues. The ends were cut back, 5 bases at V and 0 bases at J, with 13 bases in the middle. The germline gives CDR1 MNHEY, CDR2 SMNVEV (reference sequence). DNA for the CDR3: TGTGCCAGCAGTGTACAGGGTCGGTCTAACTATGGCTACACCTTC. Protein product: CASSVQGRSNYGYTF.

This clone turned up a few times. This rearrangement joins TRBV7-3 to TRBJ2-2; 10 positions match TRBD1. The CDR3 is made up of 17 amino acids. Looked up from germline, CDR1 is SGHTA and CDR2 is FQGTGA. Losses at the gene ends were 4 bases for V and 1 base for J; bases not matched to a gene: 6. The CDR3 region is CASSYQTGGLNTGELFF. DNA for the CDR3: TGTGCCAGCAGCTACCAGACAGGGGGCCTGAACACCGGGGAGCTGTTTTTT.

V gene TRBV7-2 combines with J gene TRBJ2-3; tentatively, D is TRBD1 (5 bases). V lost 5 bases to trimming and J lost 2 bases, with 14 bases between them. This CDR3 is 15 amino acids long. CDR1 and CDR2 (germline): SGHTA, FQGNSA. The CDR3 DNA reads as TGTGCCAGCAGCCCAAGGACAAAAAACACAGATACGCAGTATTTT. Amino acids: CASSPRTKNTDTQYF.

This clone was observed a handful of times. The rearrangement joins TRBV6-5 to TRBJ1-5; D possibly corresponds to TRBD1 (6 bases). CDR3 size: 15 residues. Germline V CDR1 and CDR2: MNHEY, SVGAGI. Trimming removed 4 bases at V and 2 bases at J, with 12 bases between. The chain's CDR3 is CASSSGQNGNQPQHF. CDR3 DNA sequence: TGTGCCAGCAGTTCCGGACAGAATGGCAATCAGCCCCAGCATTTT.

The chain joins TRBV6-5 to TRBJ1-2; 11 bases agree with TRBD1. The CDR3 loop spans 14 amino acids. V lost 8 bases, J lost 4 bases, and 6 bases stayed unmatched. Germline assignment: CDR1 MNHEY and CDR2 SVGAGI. The DNA of the CDR3 is TGTGCCAGCGCCCCCGGGACAGGGGGCTATGGCTACACCTTC. Translating it yields CASAPGTGGYGYTF.

The chain is built from TRBV19 and TRBJ1-5, with 8 bases identical to TRBD1. Looked up from germline, CDR1 is LNHDA and CDR2 is SQIVND (reference sequence). Trimming at V came to 8 bases and at J to 3 bases, leaving 6 bases not matched to a gene. The CDR3 consists of 14 residues. The DNA of the CDR3 is TGTGCCAGTGATGACAGGGGTTTCAATCAGCCCCAGCATTTT. This encodes CASDDRGFNQPQHF.

This clone was detected only a few times. The CDR3 loop reads CASRGANLPLHF. CDR3 coding DNA: TGTGCCAGCAGGGGGGCGAACCTACCCCTCCACTTT. The J gene is TRBJ1-6, the V gene TRBV2; maybe TRBD1 (6 bases). CDR3 size: 12 residues. CDR1 SNHLY and CDR2 FYNNEI come from the germline V gene. Trimming left V 6 bases short and J 12 bases short, with 12 bases between.

This clone was seen more than once but under ten times. The chain recombines TRBV18 with TRBJ2-3; tentative D call: TRBD2 (5 bases). The germline V and J ends were trimmed by 0 bases and 1 base, with 5 bases remaining between them. Germline V gene sequence: CDR1 KGHSH, CDR2 LQKENI. The CDR3 covers 14 residues. DNA of the CDR3: TGTGCCAGCTCACCACCTAGCGGCACAGATACGCAGTATTTT. It specifies CASSPPSGTDTQYF.

The rearrangement uses TRBV13 and TRBJ2-1; 14 positions match TRBD2. V trimming: 5 bases; J trimming: 4 bases; junction bases outside the gene matches: 7. Germline CDR1 reads PRHDT; CDR2 reads FYEKMQ (reference sequence). The CDR3 length is 17 residues. Written as DNA, the CDR3 is TGTGCCAGCAGCCAGACTAGCGGGAGGGCCGCGTACAATGAGCAGTTCTTC. Encoded protein: CASSQTSGRAAYNEQFF.

This chain joins TRBV6-1 and TRBJ2-7; 8 bases are a match to TRBD1. The ends lost 6 bases at V and 2 bases at J; junction bases unmatched: 9. The germline CDR1 and CDR2 sequences are MNHNS and SASEGT. This CDR3 contains 15 residues. DNA of the CDR3: TGTGCCAGCAGCGTGACCGGGACAGGACCCTACGAGCAGTACTTC. Translated: CASSVTGTGPYEQYF.

V and J are TRBV7-2 and TRBJ1-6, with D hard to call. This CDR3 spans 14 amino acids. V gave up 1 base and J gave up 7 bases, with 8 bases separating them. Germline V lookup: CDR1 SGHTA, CDR2 FQGNSA. DNA for the CDR3: TGTGCCAGCAGCTTAGTACGCCCGAATTCACCCCTCCACTTT. This encodes CASSLVRPNSPLHF.

The rearrangement links TRBV18 to TRBJ2-7, with D possibly being TRBD2 (5 bases). Germline-derived CDR1 and CDR2 are KGHSH and LQKENI. The CDR3 extends over 15 amino acids. The V gene lost 3 bases and the J gene lost 5 bases, with 17 bases spanning the gap. The CDR3 is CASSPLTRVGDEQYF. CDR3 sequence (DNA): TGTGCCAGCTCACCGCTTACGAGGGTTGGCGACGAGCAGTACTTC.

This clone was counted a few times. The rearrangement uses TRBV11-3 and TRBJ2-7, with a possible D match to TRBD2 (6 bases). Germline V gene lookup returns CDR1 SGHNT and CDR2 YENEEA. The CDR3 is made up of 14 amino acids. V dropped 3 bases and J dropped 3 bases, with 12 bases sitting between them. As DNA, the CDR3 is TGTGCCAGCAGCTTCCGGGGACTCGACTACGAGCAGTACTTC. It codes for CASSFRGLDYEQYF. The full variable domain, its missing parts supplied by reference TRBV11-3 and TRBJ2-7, is EAGVVQSPRYKIIEKKQPVAFWCNPISGHNTLYWYLQNLGQGPELLIRYENEEAVDDSQLPKDRFSAERLKGVDSTLKIQPAELGDSAVYLCASSFRGLDYEQYFGPGTRLTVT.

This clone came up once. V usage is TRBV15 and J usage is TRBJ1-5, with unresolved D. The germline CDR1 and CDR2 sequences are LNHNV and YYDKDF (reference sequence). V shed 0 bases and J shed 10 bases, with 13 bases lying between them. This CDR3 comprises 14 residues. As DNA, the CDR3 is TGTGCCACCAGCAGAGATAGGTCGATCGGACCCCAGCATTTT. This gives the protein CATSRDRSIGPQHF.

The chain uses TRBV5-6 and TRBJ2-1; tentatively, D is TRBD2 (5 bases). The germline V and J ends were trimmed by 2 bases and 4 bases, with 13 bases remaining between them. The germline V gene has CDR1 SGHDT and CDR2 YYEEEE. The CDR3 loop spans 15 amino acids. The DNA of the CDR3 is TGTGCCAGCAGCTTCCGTAGCGACCTTTACAATGAGCAGTTCTTC. Its protein product is CASSFRSDLYNEQFF.